This T cell receptor beta chain was identified during a study of shared T cell receptors in the human thymus. Germline CDR1 reads SGHDT; CDR2 reads YYEEEE. The CDR3 contains 14 residues. V shed 5 bases and J shed 4 bases, with 15 bases lying between them. TCRdb's table, derived via immunoSEQ multiplex PCR, lists solely in-frame clones and lacks some. Here the sample spans hundreds of thousands of clones, around nine tenths being singletons. The same sample was also studied in work on human thymus T cells. From that study: Thymic tissue was derived from resections collected during corrective heart surgery. Across thymic and blood repertoires, the usage of V and J genes appeared to be biased. Highly overlapping thymic repertoires among unrelated individuals were reported in related research.

The material sequenced was thymocytes. This TCR derives from a boy younger than two with a congenital heart defect. The chain joins TRBV5-6 to TRBJ1-2; TRBD1 is a possible D gene (5 bases). As DNA, the CDR3 is TGTGCCAGCAGGAACAAGGGGTACTCCTATGGCTACACCTTC. Translated: CASRNKGYSYGYTF.